This record looks at one TCR beta chain sequence and its context. This sample is part of a study of blood T cell repertoires in COVID-19. The overall study: Sites across the United States, Italy and Spain contributed samples from acute and convalescent COVID-19. The cDNA or gDNA used as material had been derived from T cells, B-cell-depleted T cells, or PBMCs.

In the original processing: Scientists estimated how many nucleated cells there were by amplifying reference gene primers. The method was immunoSEQ multiplex PCR; TCRdb's version includes in-frame clones alone and lacks a portion of them. V and J calls and clone size are copied from that table; D and trimming were computed from the DNA. This sample has around 40,000 clones; approximately 94% occur once, and the top ten carry approximately 4.1%. Germline CDR1 is KGHSH and CDR2 is LQKENI. V dropped 1 base and J dropped 3; count of bases not matched to a gene: 2. The CDR3 spans 14 residues. This TCR was sampled from a human donor with active COVID-19. The donor label of this sample is uncertain. Sequenced sample: peripheral blood. This sequence joins TRBV18 and TRBJ2-7, with 8 bases aligning to TRBD2. Here the CDR3 DNA reads TGTGCCAGCTCACCACAGCGGGAGTTCTACGAGCAGTACTTC. As protein: CASSPQREFYEQYF. The full variable domain, in which reference TRBV18 and TRBJ2-7 provide the parts outside the CDR3, is NAGVMQNPRHLVRRRGQEARLRCSPMKGHSHVYWYRQLPEEGLKFMVYLQKENIIDESGMPKERFSAEFPKEGPSILRIQQVVRGDSAAYFCASSPQREFYEQYFGPGTRLTVT.